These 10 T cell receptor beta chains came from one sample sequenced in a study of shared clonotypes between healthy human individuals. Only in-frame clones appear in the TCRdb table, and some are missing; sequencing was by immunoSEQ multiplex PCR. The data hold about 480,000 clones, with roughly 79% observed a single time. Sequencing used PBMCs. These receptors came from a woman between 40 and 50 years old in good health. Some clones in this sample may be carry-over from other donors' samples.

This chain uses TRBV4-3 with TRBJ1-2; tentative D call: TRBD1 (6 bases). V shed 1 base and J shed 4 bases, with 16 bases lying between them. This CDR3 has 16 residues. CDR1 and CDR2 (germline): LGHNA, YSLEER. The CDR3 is CASSQGGGVNGYGYTF. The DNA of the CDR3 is TGCGCCAGCAGCCAAGGAGGGGGGGTAAACGGCTATGGCTACACCTTC.

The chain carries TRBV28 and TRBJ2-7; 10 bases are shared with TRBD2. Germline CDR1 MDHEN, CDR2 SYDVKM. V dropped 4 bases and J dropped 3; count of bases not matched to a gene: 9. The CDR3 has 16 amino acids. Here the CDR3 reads CASSSPVAGGNYEQYF. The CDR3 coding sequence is TGTGCCAGCAGTTCACCAGTAGCGGGAGGCAACTACGAGCAGTACTTC.

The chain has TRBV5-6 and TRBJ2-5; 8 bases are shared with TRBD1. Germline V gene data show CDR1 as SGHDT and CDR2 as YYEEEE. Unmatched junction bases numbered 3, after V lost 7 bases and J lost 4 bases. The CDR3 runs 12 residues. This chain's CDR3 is CASARGPETQYF. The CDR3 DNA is TGTGCCAGCGCCAGGGGGCCAGAGACCCAGTACTTC. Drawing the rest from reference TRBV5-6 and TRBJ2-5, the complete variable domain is DAGVTQSPTHLIKTRGQQVTLRCSPKSGHDTVSWYQQALGQGPQFIFQYYEEEERQRGNFPDRFSGHQFPNYSSELNVNALLLGDSALYLCASARGPETQYFGPGTRLLVL.

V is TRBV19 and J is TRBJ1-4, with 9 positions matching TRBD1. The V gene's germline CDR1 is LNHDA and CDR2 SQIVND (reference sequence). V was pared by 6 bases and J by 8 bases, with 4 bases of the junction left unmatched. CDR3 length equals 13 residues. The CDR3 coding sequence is TGTGCCAGTAGACAGGGGGCCAGAGAAAAACTGTTTTTT. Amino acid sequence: CASRQGAREKLFF.

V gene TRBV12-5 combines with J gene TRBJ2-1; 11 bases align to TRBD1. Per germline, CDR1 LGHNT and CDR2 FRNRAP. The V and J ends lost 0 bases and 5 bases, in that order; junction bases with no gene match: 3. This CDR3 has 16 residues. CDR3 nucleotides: TGTGCTAGTGGTTTGGTACGGGGACAGGGGGACAATGAGCAGTTCTTC. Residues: CASGLVRGQGDNEQFF.

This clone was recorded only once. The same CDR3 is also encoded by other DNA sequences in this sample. Here the CDR3 reads CASSLEGTSGSYEQYF. The CDR3 coding sequence is TGTGCCAGCAGCTTAGAGGGGACTAGCGGGAGTTACGAGCAGTACTTC. The chain recombines TRBV7-2 with TRBJ2-7; TRBD2 agrees at 14 bases. V trimming: 1 base; J trimming: 4 bases; junction bases outside the gene matches: 3. CDR3 length equals 16 residues. From germline, CDR1 is SGHTA and CDR2 FQGNSA.

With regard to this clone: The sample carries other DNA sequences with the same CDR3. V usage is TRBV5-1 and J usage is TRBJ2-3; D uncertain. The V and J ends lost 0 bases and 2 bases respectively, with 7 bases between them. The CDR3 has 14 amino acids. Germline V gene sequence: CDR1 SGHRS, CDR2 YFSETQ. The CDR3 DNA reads TGCGCCAGCAGCTTGGCAGGACCCACAGATACGCAGTATTTT. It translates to CASSLAGPTDTQYF.

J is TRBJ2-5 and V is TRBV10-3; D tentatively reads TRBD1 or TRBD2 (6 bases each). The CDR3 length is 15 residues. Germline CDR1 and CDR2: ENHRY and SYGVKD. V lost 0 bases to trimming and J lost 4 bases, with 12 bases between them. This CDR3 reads CAISESRGRGETQYF. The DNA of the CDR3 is TGTGCCATCAGTGAGTCCCGGGGGCGGGGAGAGACCCAGTACTTC.

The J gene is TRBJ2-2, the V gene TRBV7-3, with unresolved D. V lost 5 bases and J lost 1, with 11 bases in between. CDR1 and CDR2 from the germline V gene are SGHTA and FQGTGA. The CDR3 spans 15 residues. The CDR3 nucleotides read TGTGCCAGCAGCCCCGGGCAGCAGAACACCGGGGAGCTGTTTTTT. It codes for CASSPGQQNTGELFF. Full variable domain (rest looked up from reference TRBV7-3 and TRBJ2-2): GAGVSQTPSNKVTEKGKYVELRCDPISGHTALYWYRQSLGQGPEFLIYFQGTGAADDSGLPNDRFFAVRPEGSVSTLKIQRTERGDSAVYLCASSPGQQNTGELFFGEGSRLTVL.

The CDR3 bases are TGTGCCAGCAGTCTGTGGGGGGCCGGGCGCAATCAGCCCCAGCATTTT. Residues: CASSLWGAGRNQPQHF. The chain couples TRBV28 to TRBJ1-5; a weak D match, TRBD1 (6 bases). Trimming removed 5 bases from V and 2 bases from J, with 16 bases in between. The CDR3 spans 16 residues. Germline V gene lookup returns CDR1 MDHEN and CDR2 SYDVKM. The full variable domain, completed using reference TRBV28 and TRBJ1-5, is DVKVTQSSRYLVKRTGEKVFLECVQDMDHENMFWYRQDPGLGLRLIYFSYDVKMKEKGDIPEGYSVSREKKERFSLILESASTNQTSMYLCASSLWGAGRNQPQHFGDGTRLSIL.